The present TCR beta chain was sequenced within a study of neurological immune-mediated disorders. Study findings and constraints: Any association between clinical or MRI features and the multiple sclerosis repertoire cluster was absent.

V lost 6 bases and J 3 bases, leaving 17 bases between the germline ends. From germline, CDR1 is MNHEY and CDR2 SVGAGI. CDR3 length: 16 residues. TCRdb called the 5' RACE reads again in MiXCR, with one record for every CDR3 protein. The table records over 60,000 distinct CDR3 sequences, 4.5% to 6.5% of them present only once. This clonotype was seen ten or more times. The antigen remains undetermined. The chain recombines TRBV6-5 with TRBJ2-2; D is perhaps TRBD1 (6 bases). The specimen was PBMCs. The sequence was collected from a woman aged 25 to 39 with multiple sclerosis. In nucleotides, the CDR3 is TGTGCCAGCAGGGCTGCGCGGGCAGGGGACACCGGGGAGCTGTTTTTT. Its protein product is CASRAARAGDTGELFF.